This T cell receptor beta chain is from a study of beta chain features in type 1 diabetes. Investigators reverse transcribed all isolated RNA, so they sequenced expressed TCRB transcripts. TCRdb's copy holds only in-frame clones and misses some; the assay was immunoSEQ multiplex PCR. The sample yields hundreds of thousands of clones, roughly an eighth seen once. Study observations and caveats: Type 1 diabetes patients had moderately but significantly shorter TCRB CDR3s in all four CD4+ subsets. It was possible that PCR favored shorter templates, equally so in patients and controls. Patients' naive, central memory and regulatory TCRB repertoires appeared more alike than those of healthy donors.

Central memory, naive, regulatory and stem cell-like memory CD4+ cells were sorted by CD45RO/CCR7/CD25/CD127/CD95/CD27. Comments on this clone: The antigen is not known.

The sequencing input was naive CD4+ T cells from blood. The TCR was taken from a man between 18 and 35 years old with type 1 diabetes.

CDR3 protein: CASSLSTSGGANTQYF. The CDR3 region has the DNA TGTGCCAGCAGTTTATCGACTAGCGGGGGGGCGAATACGCAGTATTTT. The rearrangement uses TRBV28 and TRBJ2-3; 14 bases match TRBD2. This CDR3 comprises 16 residues. Germline-derived CDR1 and CDR2 are MDHEN and SYDVKM. Unmatched junction bases numbered 4, after V lost 1 base and J lost 7 bases.